A selection of T cell receptor beta chains follows, all from one sample in a study of OX40 agonist ivuxolimab in advanced cancers. Data came from immunoSEQ multiplex PCR; TCRdb stores just in-frame clones and leaves some out. The sample consists of some 80,000 clones, roughly nine tenths of them appearing once. The sequenced sample was CD4+ or CD8+ T cells sorted from blood, obtained in a trial of the OX40 agonist ivuxolimab. These receptors all stem from an adult with an advanced solid tumor such as melanoma, head and neck, liver or kidney cancer. The CDR3 runs from the conserved cysteine through the conserved F or W. Some rows mark clone size as missing; the rest say once, few, many or name a class of expanded clone.

clone_size,v_call,j_call,cdr3_length,cdr3_aa
.,TRBV6-5,TRBJ2-7,14,CASSEAGAAYEQYF
.,TRBV7-8,TRBJ2-4,15,CASSLPRDRGNIQYF
.,TRBV19,TRBJ1-2,14,CASSISGARLSYTF
.,TRBV7-2,TRBJ2-7,18,CASSLGVGGFPLPYEQYF
.,TRBV5-1,TRBJ2-1,14,CASSRSTGYNEQFF
once,TRBV6-6,TRBJ1-1,16,CASRGSGGTLNTEAFF
once,TRBV10-3,TRBJ1-1,13,CAIRRQGAREAFF
.,TRBV19,TRBJ2-2,12,CASSTPTGELFF
.,TRBV6-1,TRBJ1-4,12,CASRVYREKLFF
.,TRBV7-2,TRBJ1-5,15,CASSREERSNQPQHF
.,TRBV30,TRBJ1-5,13,CAWSLQGRQPQHF
.,TRBV19,TRBJ1-6,14,CASGEVQVNSPLHF
.,TRBV7-6,TRBJ1-6,15,CASSLAGSYNSPLHF
.,TRBV7-9,TRBJ1-1,17,CASSLNNKAGVATEAFF
.,TRBV18,TRBJ1-2,13,CASSSAGLGGYTF
.,TRBV4-1,TRBJ2-2,16,CASSQDIGTHTGELFF
.,TRBV19,TRBJ2-3,14,CASSSWTSTDTQYF
once,TRBV5-4,TRBJ1-6,16,CASSFPTGQGGAPLHF
.,TRBV28,TRBJ1-1,15,CASSLPGAGNTEAFF
.,TRBV5-6,TRBJ2-3,15,CASSLRTSSTDTQYF
.,TRBV6-6,TRBJ2-7,14,CASSSSTLGSEQYF
.,TRBV28,TRBJ2-5,13,CASNLAGVETQYF
.,TRBV19,TRBJ1-5,15,CASSFRDRGGQPQHF
.,TRBV6-1,TRBJ2-1,13,CASSTYLYNEQFF
.,TRBV4-1,TRBJ1-1,16,CASSQVARGWNTEAFF
.,TRBV5-1,TRBJ2-3,13,CASSLGWRDTQYF
.,TRBV30,TRBJ1-5,13,CAWDTGFWQPQHF
.,TRBV10-3,TRBJ2-3,13,CAISEDNTDTQYF
.,TRBV19,TRBJ1-2,12,CASSVGLSGYTF
.,TRBV6-5,TRBJ1-3,15,CASSYSGQFGDTIYF
.,TRBV5-1,TRBJ1-5,13,CASSADSHQPQHF
once,TRBV30,TRBJ1-2,12,CAWSQKDYGYTF
.,TRBV5-1,TRBJ1-3,15,CASSLGTLSGNTIYF
.,TRBV11-1,TRBJ1-5,13,CASSLDRDQPQHF
.,TRBV2,TRBJ2-1,15,CASSWTSGGEGEQFF
.,TRBV5-4,TRBJ1-2,16,CASSLPSPDLGYGYTF
.,TRBV10-3,TRBJ1-1,13,CAISESGGTEAFF
.,TRBV19,TRBJ1-1,15,CASSTPRGENTEAFF
.,TRBV5-3,TRBJ2-3,17,CARSLDPRDRDRDTQYF
.,TRBV7-9,TRBJ2-7,15,CASSLARDRDDEQYF
.,TRBV5-6,TRBJ1-2,14,CASSLAGGYDGYTF
once,TRBV28,TRBJ1-1,11,CASSFYTEAFF
.,TRBV6-1,TRBJ1-5,15,CASSEAGRDNQPQHF
.,TRBV28,TRBJ2-7,16,CASSYTGTTSLYEQYF
.,TRBV5-1,TRBJ2-2,15,CASSLDRRNTGELFF
.,TRBV14,TRBJ2-6,14,CASSRSSGANVLTF
few,TRBV28,TRBJ2-7,12,CASSSLRYEQYF
.,TRBV4-1,TRBJ1-2,15,CASTPYRDRSYGYTF
.,TRBV29-1,TRBJ2-5,13,CSVRTGRGETQYF
.,TRBV7-6,TRBJ2-7,13,CASSPGLAVEQYF
.,TRBV30,TRBJ1-6,14,CAWSNGPRESPLHF
.,TRBV28,TRBJ2-3,12,CASLAPADTQYF
.,TRBV5-1,TRBJ1-1,14,CASSLVAVNTEAFF
once,TRBV7-7,TRBJ2-4,15,CASSLWDQGKNIQYF
.,TRBV6-5,TRBJ1-1,16,CASNYRGHPSYTEAFF
.,TRBV18,TRBJ1-5,12,CASSPTDQPQHF
.,TRBV6-5,TRBJ1-5,15,CASSYKLNSNQPQHF
.,TRBV6-4,TRBJ1-1,13,CASSPELNTEAFF